One sample yielded the 6 T cell receptor beta chains listed below, sequenced in a study of technical replicates of blood from a handful of donors. Assay used: immunoSEQ multiplex PCR; TCRdb lists only in-frame clones, some missing. In the table there are roughly 100,000 clones, roughly 95% of which are singletons. Sequencing was done on a sample of T cells isolated from PBMCs. The receptors here all came from a human donor in good health.

The V and J genes are TRBV5-1 and TRBJ1-1; D is possibly TRBD1 (5 bases). The germline V gene has CDR1 SGHRS and CDR2 YFSETQ. CDR3 length: 16 residues. V was cut by 0 bases and J by 1 base, with 13 bases left in between. The CDR3 DNA sequence: TGCGCCAGCAGCTTGGTGGGGCACCCATGGAACACTGAAGCTTTCTTT. It codes for CASSLVGHPWNTEAFF.

V and J are TRBV7-9 and TRBJ1-1; no definite D call. This CDR3 is 14 amino acids long. The germline V gene encodes CDR1 SEHNR and CDR2 FQNEAQ (reference sequence). Trimming left V 3 bases short and J 4 bases short, with 12 bases between. The CDR3 region has the DNA TGTGCCAGCAGCTTTGAGGACTACGGCACTGAAGCTTTCTTT. This gives the protein CASSFEDYGTEAFF. Filled out from reference TRBV7-9 and TRBJ1-1, the complete variable domain reads DTGVSQNPRHKITKRGQNVTFRCDPISEHNRLYWYRQTLGQGPEFLTYFQNEAQLEKSRLLSDRFSAERPKGSFSTLEIQRTEQGDSAMYLCASSFEDYGTEAFFGQGTRLTVV.

V is TRBV27 and J is TRBJ2-7; D is unresolved. Germline CDR1 MNHEY, CDR2 SMNVEV (reference sequence). Trimming cost V 2 bases and J 2 bases, with 10 bases left between them. The CDR3 sequence is 14 residues long. The CDR3 DNA follows: TGTGCCAGCAGTTTAACCGACGGAGCCTACGAGCAGTACTTC. This sequence encodes CASSLTDGAYEQYF.

The chain combines TRBV2 with TRBJ2-7; TRBD2 agrees at 13 bases. Germline V lookup: CDR1 SNHLY, CDR2 FYNNEI. The CDR3 extends over 14 amino acids. V lost 7 bases to trimming and J lost 6 bases; unmatched junction nucleotides: 6. CDR3 DNA: TGTGCCAGCAAAACTAGCGGGGGGGCCCCCGAGCAGTACTTC. Amino acid sequence: CASKTSGGAPEQYF.

CDR3 loop: CASSLRDRPREQYF. In DNA form, the CDR3 reads TGTGCCAGCAGCTTAAGGGACAGGCCAAGAGAGCAGTACTTC. The gene calls are TRBV7-9 and TRBJ2-7, with TRBD1 identical over 8 bases. The CDR3 is made up of 14 amino acids. Germline CDR1 and CDR2: SEHNR and FQNEAQ (reference sequence). V gave up 2 bases and J gave up 7 bases; unmatched junction bases: 7.

The chain is built from TRBV5-1 and TRBJ2-1, with a tentative D call TRBD2 (6 bases). V was cut by 3 bases and J by 2 bases, with 12 bases left in between. CDR3 size: 15 residues. The germline gives CDR1 SGHRS, CDR2 YFSETQ. CDR3 in DNA: TGCGCCAGCAGCTATGCGGGGCTAGCCTACAATGAGCAGTTCTTC. Translated: CASSYAGLAYNEQFF.